The 2 T cell receptor beta chains below were found in one sample sequenced in a study of T cells after posttransplantation cyclophosphamide. Clones were read by immunoSEQ multiplex PCR, and TCRdb kept only the in-frame ones, dropping some. The repertoire shows 40,000 to 55,000 clones, none seen only once; the top ten take 2% to 2.5%. Specimen: PBMCs. The receptors here all came from a man in his forties or fifties in good health, CMV-negative, and a related stem cell transplant donor.

This clone was observed at least ten times. The J gene is TRBJ2-1, the V gene TRBV10-3, with 10 nucleotides matching TRBD1. CDR3 length: 15 amino acids. V lost 3 bases and J lost 6; bases outside the gene matches: 5. CDR1 is ENHRY, CDR2 SYGVKD, per germline. The CDR3 sequence is CAISEGTGEGNEQFF. The CDR3 DNA follows: TGTGCCATCAGTGAAGGGACAGGGGAAGGCAATGAGCAGTTCTTC.

This clone appeared many times. For the CDR3, the DNA is TGTGCCAGCAGTTTAGAGGGGGAAGGGAACACTGAAGCTTTCTTT. Translation gives CASSLEGEGNTEAFF. The chain combines TRBV6-6 with TRBJ1-1; D is possibly TRBD1 (6 bases). In germline, CDR1 is MNHNY, CDR2 SVGAGI (reference sequence). V lost 4 bases, J lost 1 base, and 13 bases lay in between. CDR3 size: 15 residues.